Below are 32 T cell receptor beta chains sequenced from a single sample in a study of cytomegalovirus exposure and HLA in healthy donors. PCR was performed using 60 Vbeta and 13 Jbeta primers. Here immunoSEQ multiplex PCR was the method, and the copy in TCRdb shows in-frame clones only, minus some. The table has about 89,000 clones, 77% seen once. Material: PBMCs. These receptors all come from a man aged 25-40 years in good health and CMV-seronegative.

The chain combines TRBV5-4 with TRBJ1-1; D call uncertain. The CDR3 sequence is 15 residues long. CDR1 and CDR2 from the germline V gene are SGHNT and YYREEE (reference sequence). Trimming pared 1 base from V and 0 bases from J, leaving 10 bases between. CDR3 coding DNA: TGTGCCAGCAGCTTGAGCCCCGGTATGAACACTGAAGCTTTCTTT. It yields the protein CASSLSPGMNTEAFF.

The chain employs TRBV5-5 and TRBJ2-3; weak D call: TRBD1 (6 bases). Trimming removed 2 bases from V and 2 bases from J, with 15 bases in between. The CDR3 extends over 16 amino acids. CDR1 and CDR2 (germline): SGHKS, YYEKEE (reference sequence). The CDR3 coding sequence is TGTGCCAGCAGCTTAAAAACAGGGCTATACACAGATACGCAGTATTTT. Protein sequence: CASSLKTGLYTDTQYF.

The rearrangement uses TRBV19 and TRBJ1-5; 7 nucleotides align to TRBD1. Looked up from germline, CDR1 is LNHDA and CDR2 is SQIVND (reference sequence). V trimming: 6 bases; J trimming: 0 bases; junction bases outside the gene matches: 5. The CDR3 has 15 amino acids. The CDR3 nucleotides read TGTGCCAGTAGAACGACAGGGAATAGCAATCAGCCCCAGCATTTT. Its protein product is CASRTTGNSNQPQHF.

The chain recombines TRBV7-2 with TRBJ1-2; weak D call: TRBD1 (6 bases). The CDR3 consists of 16 residues. Germline V gene sequence: CDR1 SGHTA, CDR2 FQGNSA. Between the trimmed V and J ends, which lost 2 bases and 8 bases, there was a span of 21 bases. The CDR3, as DNA: TGTGCCAGCAGCTTAAATGGAGGATACAGGGTGGAGGGCTACACCTTC. It yields the protein CASSLNGGYRVEGYTF.

The gene calls are TRBV30 and TRBJ1-1; a possible D gene is TRBD1 (5 bases). The germline CDR1 and CDR2 sequences are GTSNPN and SVGIG (reference sequence). Trimming stripped 4 bases from V and 0 bases from J, with 15 bases between. The CDR3 length is 15 residues. CDR3 sequence reads: CAWNRGTFLNTEAFF. DNA for the CDR3: TGTGCCTGGAACCGGGGGACCTTTCTGAACACTGAAGCTTTCTTT.

This chain uses TRBV10-1 with TRBJ2-1, with TRBD2 matching over 10 bases. Germline V gene sequence: CDR1 WNHNN, CDR2 SYGVQD (reference sequence). The V gene end was trimmed by 5 bases and the J gene end by 7 bases; junction bases not matched to a gene: 2. This CDR3 comprises 13 residues. This CDR3 reads CASSIAGGNEQFF. The CDR3 nucleotides are TGCGCCAGCAGTATAGCGGGGGGTAATGAGCAGTTCTTC.

J is TRBJ1-4 and V is TRBV7-9, with 10 bases that match TRBD1. The CDR3 runs 14 residues. Germline CDR1 is SEHNR and CDR2 is FQNEAQ (reference sequence). Trimming at V came to 3 bases and at J to 7 bases, leaving 2 bases not matched to a gene. CDR3 in amino acids: CASSLGQGFEKLFF. Here the CDR3 DNA reads TGTGCCAGCAGCTTGGGACAGGGGTTTGAAAAACTGTTTTTT.

This chain uses TRBV30 with TRBJ2-3; tentatively, D is TRBD1 (6 bases). The CDR3 is 12 amino acids. The germline V gene has CDR1 GTSNPN and CDR2 SVGIG (reference sequence). Trimming removed 1 base from V and 4 bases from J, with 6 bases in between. Written as DNA, the CDR3 is TGTGCCTGGAGTGCAGGGGCAGATACGCAGTATTTT. Encoded protein: CAWSAGADTQYF. Combining the CDR3 with reference TRBV30 and TRBJ2-3 gives the whole variable domain SQTIHQWPATLVQPVGSPLSLECTVEGTSNPNLYWYRQAAGRGLQLLFYSVGIGQISSEVPQNLSASRPQDRQFILSSKKLLLSDSGFYLCAWSAGADTQYFGPGTRLTVL.

This CDR3 is CASSFRGRTGADTQYF. CDR3 nucleotide sequence: TGTGCCAGCAGCTTTAGGGGGCGTACGGGCGCAGATACGCAGTATTTT. V usage is TRBV7-9 and J usage is TRBJ2-3, with TRBD1 matching 7 bases. Germline CDR1 is SEHNR and CDR2 is FQNEAQ (reference sequence). The CDR3 totals 16 residues. V trimming: 3 bases; J trimming: 4 bases; junction bases outside the gene matches: 10.

The chain has TRBV5-1 and TRBJ1-1; TRBD1 aligns across 11 bases. The CDR3 is 16 amino acids. V gave up 4 bases and J gave up 0 bases; unmatched junction bases: 5. The germline V gene encodes CDR1 SGHRS and CDR2 YFSETQ. In DNA, the CDR3 is TGCGCCAGCAGCAGGGGACAGGGGGGGGTGAACACTGAAGCTTTCTTT. This translates into CASSRGQGGVNTEAFF.

V and J are TRBV5-4 and TRBJ1-6; 9 bases are a match to TRBD1. V shed 0 bases, J shed 7 bases, and the junction held 5 bases outside the gene matches. Germline values: CDR1 SGHNT, CDR2 YYREEE (reference sequence). The CDR3 runs to 16 residues. The CDR3 DNA is TGTGCCAGCAGCTTGGACAGGGGGCATAGGAATTCACCCCTCCACTTT. Its protein product is CASSLDRGHRNSPLHF. Full variable domain (missing parts from reference TRBV5-4 and TRBJ1-6): ETGVTQSPTHLIKTRGQQVTLRCSSQSGHNTVSWYQQALGQGPQFIFQYYREEENGRGNFPPRFSGLQFPNYSSELNVNALELDDSALYLCASSLDRGHRNSPLHFGNGTRLTVT.

The chain combines TRBV10-3 with TRBJ2-3, with 12 nucleotides matching TRBD2. The V gene's germline CDR1 is ENHRY and CDR2 SYGVKD. The CDR3 contains 15 residues. Trimming cost V 6 bases and J 2 bases; bases outside gene matches: 3. CDR3 coding DNA: TGTGCCATCAGACCTAGCGGGGGGGCCACAGATACGCAGTATTTT. This sequence encodes CAIRPSGGATDTQYF.

J is TRBJ2-7 and V is TRBV6-5, with 10 bases matching TRBD1. Trimming removed 8 bases from V and 3 bases from J; junction bases left unmatched: 4. This CDR3 is 13 amino acids long. CDR1 is MNHEY, CDR2 SVGAGI, per germline. This CDR3 is CASFRDRGYEQYF. The CDR3 region has the DNA TGTGCCAGCTTCCGGGACAGGGGCTACGAGCAGTACTTC.

V is TRBV4-2 and J is TRBJ2-3; D not certain. Trimming cost V 1 base and J 9 bases, with 14 bases left between them. This CDR3 spans 14 amino acids. Germline V gene data show CDR1 as LGHNA and CDR2 as YNFKEQ. CDR3 in amino acids: CASSQARSERTQYF. In DNA, the CDR3 is TGTGCCAGCAGCCAAGCCCGGTCGGAGAGAACGCAGTATTTT.

The chain is built from TRBV7-8 and TRBJ2-3, with a possible D match to TRBD1 (5 bases). Germline assignment: CDR1 SGHVS and CDR2 FQNEAQ. This CDR3 comprises 13 residues. V was pared by 3 bases and J by 8 bases, with 12 bases between. The CDR3 sequence: CASSLTVHRTQYF. The DNA for the CDR3 is TGTGCCAGCAGCTTGACAGTACACCGTACGCAGTATTTT. The full variable domain, its missing parts supplied by reference TRBV7-8 and TRBJ2-3, is GAGVSQSPRYKVAKRGQDVALRCDPISGHVSLFWYQQALGQGPEFLTYFQNEAQLDKSGLPSDRFFAERPEGSVSTLKIQRTQQEDSAVYLCASSLTVHRTQYFGPGTRLTVL.

This chain joins TRBV2 and TRBJ1-2, with 8 bases matching TRBD1. Germline trimming cut 4 bases from V and 7 bases from J; bases unmatched to any gene: 14. Looked up from germline, CDR1 is SNHLY and CDR2 is FYNNEI. The CDR3 is 16 amino acids. The CDR3 region has the DNA TGTGCCAGCAGTGGCAGGGGGCAAGCGGTAACTGTTGGCTACACCTTC. It specifies CASSGRGQAVTVGYTF.

The CDR3 reads CASRGRGYNQPQHF. CDR3 in DNA: TGTGCCAGCAGAGGGAGGGGCTACAATCAGCCCCAGCATTTT. The V and J genes are TRBV6-5 and TRBJ1-5, with a tentative D call TRBD1 (5 bases). The germline V gene encodes CDR1 MNHEY and CDR2 SVGAGI. The CDR3 is 14 amino acids. V was pared by 6 bases and J by 3 bases, with 12 bases between.

CDR3 in amino acids: CASSQLRTSGRGVTGELFF. CDR3 bases: TGTGCCAGCAGCCAACTCAGGACTAGCGGGAGGGGGGTCACCGGGGAGCTGTTTTTT. The gene calls are TRBV11-2 and TRBJ2-2, with TRBD2 identical over 15 bases. The germline gives CDR1 SGHAT, CDR2 FQNNGV. The CDR3 loop spans 19 amino acids. The V and J ends lost 5 bases and 4 bases, in that order; junction bases with no gene match: 11. Together with reference TRBV11-2 and TRBJ2-2, the CDR3 gives the full variable domain: EAGVAQSPRYKIIEKRQSVAFWCNPISGHATLYWYQQILGQGPKLLIQFQNNGVVDDSQLPKDRFSAERLKGVDSTLKIQPAKLEDSAVYLCASSQLRTSGRGVTGELFFGEGSRLTVL.

The chain combines TRBV4-2 with TRBJ2-3; D unresolved. CDR1 LGHNA and CDR2 YNFKEQ come from the germline V gene. The CDR3 is made up of 14 amino acids. The germline V and J ends were trimmed by 0 bases and 1 base, with 5 bases remaining between them. DNA for the CDR3: TGTGCCAGCAGCCAAGATACGGGCACAGATACGCAGTATTTT. This codes for CASSQDTGTDTQYF.

This chain joins TRBV7-8 and TRBJ1-2; D is possibly TRBD1 (6 bases). Germline CDR1 is SGHVS and CDR2 is FQNEAQ. CDR3 size: 16 residues. Trimming took off 1 base at V and 7 bases at J, with 19 bases between the two ends. CDR3 protein: CASSLVSAGAQGGYTF. The CDR3 nucleotides are TGTGCCAGCAGCTTAGTTTCGGCAGGGGCGCAGGGTGGCTACACCTTC. The full variable domain, with the rest looked up from reference TRBV7-8 and TRBJ1-2, is GAGVSQSPRYKVAKRGQDVALRCDPISGHVSLFWYQQALGQGPEFLTYFQNEAQLDKSGLPSDRFFAERPEGSVSTLKIQRTQQEDSAVYLCASSLVSAGAQGGYTFGSGTRLTVV.

The rearrangement uses TRBV28 and TRBJ2-7; 7 bases match TRBD2. CDR1 and CDR2 from the germline V gene are MDHEN and SYDVKM. CDR3 length: 14 amino acids. V dropped 3 bases and J dropped 5; count of bases not matched to a gene: 7. In nucleotides, the CDR3 is TGTGCCAGCAGTTTCTGGGGGAGGGAACACGAGCAGTACTTC. Translated, it gives CASSFWGREHEQYF. Based on the CDR3 plus reference TRBV28 and TRBJ2-7, the full variable domain is DVKVTQSSRYLVKRTGEKVFLECVQDMDHENMFWYRQDPGLGLRLIYFSYDVKMKEKGDIPEGYSVSREKKERFSLILESASTNQTSMYLCASSFWGREHEQYFGPGTRLTVT.

The rearrangement links TRBV30 to TRBJ2-3; 7 bases map to TRBD1. The CDR3 contains 16 residues. The J segment lost 3 bases and the V segment lost 1 base, leaving 10 bases of the junction unmatched. Germline V gene data show CDR1 as GTSNPN and CDR2 as SVGIG (reference sequence). CDR3 coding DNA: TGTGCCTGGAGTGCTGGGACAGTCTACTCGACAGATACGCAGTATTTT. As protein: CAWSAGTVYSTDTQYF.

This chain connects TRBV7-9 to TRBJ1-1, with D possibly TRBD1 on 6 matching bases. This CDR3 is 15 amino acids long. Germline CDR1 reads SEHNR; CDR2 reads FQNEAQ (reference sequence). Trimming removed 2 bases at V and 2 bases at J, with 12 bases between. CDR3 loop: CASSLLPGGNTEAFF. The CDR3 nucleotides are TGTGCCAGCAGCTTATTGCCGGGGGGCAACACTGAAGCTTTCTTT.

In this sample, this clone turned up once. The chain links TRBV5-6 to TRBJ2-5, with TRBD2 identical over 10 bases. This CDR3 region has 15 residues. CDR1 SGHDT and CDR2 YYEEEE come from the germline V gene. Trimming at V came to 1 base and at J to 4 bases, leaving 4 bases not matched to a gene. This CDR3 reads CASSLIVAGGETQYF. In nucleotides, the CDR3 is TGTGCCAGCAGCTTGATTGTAGCGGGGGGAGAGACCCAGTACTTC.

The J gene is TRBJ2-7, the V gene TRBV9; 10 bases are shared with TRBD2. Germline trimming cut 2 bases from V and 5 bases from J; bases unmatched to any gene: 13. The CDR3 contains 17 residues. CDR1 is SGDLS and CDR2 is YYNGEE in the germline V gene. In DNA form, the CDR3 reads TGTGCCAGCAGCGTCCGACCCGTAGCGGGAGGAGGGAACGAGCAGTACTTC. Translated: CASSVRPVAGGGNEQYF.

The chain combines TRBV7-6 with TRBJ1-1; D call uncertain. The germline V gene has CDR1 SGHVS and CDR2 FNYEAQ. V shed 1 base and J shed 1 base, with 4 bases lying between them. This CDR3 is 13 amino acids long. CDR3 residues: CASSLGQNTEAFF. CDR3 DNA: TGTGCCAGCAGCTTAGGACAGAACACTGAAGCTTTCTTT. The whole variable domain, filled in from reference TRBV7-6 and TRBJ1-1, reads GAGVSQSPRYKVTKRGQDVALRCDPISGHVSLYWYRQALGQGPEFLTYFNYEAQQDKSGLPNDRFSAERPEGSISTLTIQRTEQRDSAMYRCASSLGQNTEAFFGQGTRLTVV.

V gene TRBV5-4 combines with J gene TRBJ2-1; perhaps TRBD1 as D (5 bases). Germline CDR1 is SGHNT and CDR2 is YYREEE (reference sequence). This CDR3 is built from 16 residues. With 1 base removed from V and 9 bases from J, the gap between germline ends came to 20 bases. The CDR3 loop reads CASSLKGQGHWGEQFF. The CDR3, as DNA: TGTGCCAGCAGCTTGAAGGGTCAGGGCCACTGGGGTGAGCAGTTCTTC. The entire variable domain, with the rest obtained from reference TRBV5-4 and TRBJ2-1, is as follows: ETGVTQSPTHLIKTRGQQVTLRCSSQSGHNTVSWYQQALGQGPQFIFQYYREEENGRGNFPPRFSGLQFPNYSSELNVNALELDDSALYLCASSLKGQGHWGEQFFGPGTRLTVL.

The chain is built from TRBV10-3 and TRBJ2-2; D may be TRBD2 (7 bases). Germline-derived CDR1 and CDR2 are ENHRY and SYGVKD. The CDR3 runs to 16 residues. Trimming took off 4 bases at V and 6 bases at J, with 18 bases between the two ends. This CDR3 reads CAISGAGARLAGELFF. DNA for the CDR3: TGTGCCATCAGTGGGGCGGGGGCTAGGCTGGCCGGGGAGCTGTTTTTT.

The sample holds one count of this clone. The V gene is TRBV6-1, the J gene TRBJ2-3; the D gene is possibly TRBD2 (6 bases). The V gene lost 2 bases and the J gene lost 4 bases, with 10 bases spanning the gap. Germline V gene data show CDR1 as MNHNS and CDR2 as SASEGT. CDR3 length: 14 residues. CDR3 protein: CASSEFRLADTQYF. Here the CDR3 DNA reads TGTGCCAGCAGTGAATTTCGACTAGCAGATACGCAGTATTTT.

The chain couples TRBV2 to TRBJ2-2; perhaps TRBD1 as D (6 bases). The CDR3 runs to 16 residues. CDR1 and CDR2 (germline): SNHLY, FYNNEI. Trimming shortened V by 8 bases and J by 0 bases, and 16 bases separated the two germline ends. The CDR3 loop reads CASSQGNPSNTGELFF. Here the CDR3 DNA reads TGTGCCAGCTCTCAGGGGAATCCTTCGAACACCGGGGAGCTGTTTTTT.

The chain employs TRBV9 and TRBJ1-5, with 7 bases fitting TRBD1. With 2 bases clipped from V and 4 bases from J, the junction kept 3 bases outside the gene matches. The CDR3 spans 14 residues. Germline CDR1 is SGDLS and CDR2 is YYNGEE. The CDR3 region has the DNA TGTGCCAGCAGCGTGGCAGGGGGAAATCAGCCCCAGCATTTT. Translated, it gives CASSVAGGNQPQHF.

The chain employs TRBV5-8 and TRBJ2-5; 8 bases map to TRBD1. Germline V gene sequence: CDR1 SGHTS, CDR2 YDEGEE. V shed 3 bases, J shed 2 bases, and the junction held 0 bases outside the gene matches. The CDR3 runs to 13 residues. CDR3 sequence reads: CASSWDRQETQYF. The DNA for the CDR3 is TGTGCCAGCAGCTGGGACAGGCAAGAGACCCAGTACTTC.